This TCR beta chain was obtained from a study of technical replicates of blood from four donors. Assay used: immunoSEQ multiplex PCR; TCRdb lists only in-frame clones, some missing. Of 75,000 to 100,000 clones listed, just under 95% are singletons. V dropped 0 bases and J dropped 2 bases, with 10 bases sitting between them. Per the germline V gene, CDR1 is MGHDK and CDR2 is SYGVNS. This CDR3 comprises 15 residues. This TCR came from a human donor in good health. The rearrangement joins TRBV25-1 to TRBJ1-2; D gene ambiguous. Sequenced input: T cells isolated from PBMCs. CDR3 sequence reads: CASSEYGGANYGYTF. In DNA form, the CDR3 reads TGTGCCAGCAGTGAATATGGCGGCGCCAACTATGGCTACACCTTC.